This TCR beta chain was obtained from a study of cytomegalovirus exposure and HLA in healthy donors. General observations from the study: The study dropped some indistinguishable V segments, TRBV6-2 and TRBV6-3 among them. The authors reported that TCR beta sequences could predict HLA-A and HLA-B alleles. These predictions were accurate for most subjects in the first cohort. Roughly even sequencing depth across donors was the assumption behind the presence/absence analyses. Later, an analysis showed that TCR beta chains associated with HLA were more clonally expanded than others that were equally common.

On this clone: Its antigen is not identified.

PCR involved 60 Vbeta and 13 Jbeta primers. Profiled with immunoSEQ multiplex PCR; TCRdb holds only in-frame clones, not every one. The sample data list fewer than 200,000 clones. Trimming took 3 bases from V and 2 from J, leaving 2 bases between them. Germline lookup yields CDR1 SEHNR and CDR2 FQNEAQ (reference sequence). The CDR3 is made up of 11 amino acids. The specimen sequenced was PBMCs. This TCR was sampled from a woman aged 60-75 years in good health and CMV-seronegative. The gene calls are TRBV7-9 and TRBJ2-7, with D unresolved. The CDR3 DNA follows: TGTGCCAGCAGCTTCGCCTACGAGCAGTACTTC. Translated: CASSFAYEQYF.